A selection of T cell receptor beta chains follows, all from one sample in a study of blood T cell repertoires in COVID-19. Measured with immunoSEQ multiplex PCR; TCRdb has only the in-frame clones, and not every one. Found here are 120,000 to 150,000 clones, more than 75% of them singletons; the top ten hold 8.6%. Source material: peripheral blood. These receptors were obtained from a woman between 50 and 59 years old with active or convalescent COVID-19. CDR3s include the opening cysteine and the closing phenylalanine or tryptophan. The order of the fields is clone size, D gene, J gene, V gene, CDR3 protein, CDR3 DNA. D genes are given only for firm matches. Where a row states a size, it is once, few, many or the class of an expanded clone; other rows omit it.

abundance: .; d_gene: .; j_gene: TRBJ2-7; v_gene: TRBV30; CDR3aa: CAWGQEGRLYYEQYF; CDR3nt: TGTGCCTGGGGTCAGGAGGGCAGGCTTTACTACGAGCAGTACTTC
abundance: .; d_gene: .; j_gene: TRBJ1-5; v_gene: TRBV30; CDR3aa: CAWSVPSGSSNQPQHF; CDR3nt: TGTGCCTGGAGTGTACCCAGCGGAAGTAGCAATCAGCCCCAGCATTTT
abundance: .; d_gene: .; j_gene: TRBJ1-2; v_gene: TRBV14; CDR3aa: CASRPREGLPYGYTF; CDR3nt: TGTGCCAGCAGACCTCGGGAGGGGCTGCCCTATGGCTACACCTTC
abundance: .; d_gene: TRBD2; j_gene: TRBJ2-2; v_gene: TRBV4-3; CDR3aa: CASSQVRTSGNTGELFF; CDR3nt: TGCGCCAGCAGCCAAGTTAGGACTAGCGGGAACACCGGGGAGCTGTTTTTT
abundance: .; d_gene: .; j_gene: TRBJ1-6; v_gene: TRBV3-1/TRBV3-2; CDR3aa: CASSHPTVGYNSPLHF; CDR3nt: TGTGCCAGCAGCCACCCGACAGTAGGCTATAATTCACCCCTCCACTTT
abundance: once; d_gene: .; j_gene: TRBJ2-3; v_gene: TRBV29-1; CDR3aa: CSPLEGDTQYF; CDR3nt: TGCAGCCCCTTAGAGGGAGATACGCAGTATTTT
abundance: .; d_gene: .; j_gene: TRBJ2-7; v_gene: TRBV7-9; CDR3aa: CASSLDSRYEQYF; CDR3nt: TGTGCCAGCAGCTTAGACTCCCGCTACGAGCAGTACTTC
abundance: once; d_gene: .; j_gene: TRBJ1-2; v_gene: TRBV24-1; CDR3aa: CATRGNGGGYGYTF; CDR3nt: TGTGCCACCCGGGGCAACGGGGGTGGCTATGGCTACACCTTC
abundance: once; d_gene: .; j_gene: TRBJ1-5; v_gene: TRBV24-1; CDR3aa: CATSSEYSNQPQHF; CDR3nt: TGTGCCACCAGTTCAGAATATAGCAATCAGCCCCAGCATTTT
abundance: .; d_gene: TRBD2; j_gene: TRBJ2-1; v_gene: TRBV6-5; CDR3aa: CASSRDYAGNEQFF; CDR3nt: TGTGCCAGCAGTCGGGACTATGCGGGGAATGAGCAGTTCTTC
abundance: few; d_gene: .; j_gene: TRBJ1-3; v_gene: TRBV12-3/TRBV12-4; CDR3aa: CASTGSGNTIYF; CDR3nt: TGTGCCAGCACAGGCTCTGGAAACACCATATATTTT
abundance: .; d_gene: .; j_gene: TRBJ1-3; v_gene: TRBV5-1; CDR3aa: CASSLWNGGIGNTIYF; CDR3nt: TGCGCCAGCAGCTTGTGGAATGGGGGGATAGGAAACACCATATATTTT
abundance: once; d_gene: TRBD1; j_gene: TRBJ1-2; v_gene: TRBV10-3; CDR3aa: CAISGEGTGVNYGYTF; CDR3nt: TGTGCCATCAGTGGGGAGGGGACAGGTGTTAACTATGGCTACACCTTC
abundance: .; d_gene: TRBD2; j_gene: TRBJ2-7; v_gene: TRBV6-1; CDR3aa: CASSEALLAGSEQYF; CDR3nt: TGTGCCAGCAGTGAAGCGCTCCTAGCGGGAAGCGAGCAGTACTTC
abundance: .; d_gene: .; j_gene: TRBJ1-2; v_gene: TRBV7-2; CDR3aa: CASSLLGAGYTF; CDR3nt: TGTGCCAGCAGCTTATTGGGGGCGGGCTACACCTTC
abundance: .; d_gene: TRBD1; j_gene: TRBJ2-3; v_gene: TRBV7-9; CDR3aa: CASSLVQGAGDTQYF; CDR3nt: TGTGCCAGCAGCTTAGTACAGGGGGCTGGAGATACGCAGTATTTT
abundance: few; d_gene: TRBD1; j_gene: TRBJ2-2; v_gene: TRBV4-1; CDR3aa: CASSRGQGSTGELFF; CDR3nt: TGCGCCAGCAGCCGTGGACAGGGGAGCACCGGGGAGCTGTTTTTT
abundance: .; d_gene: TRBD1; j_gene: TRBJ1-6; v_gene: TRBV19; CDR3aa: CASSRQGGNSPLHF; CDR3nt: TGTGCCAGTAGTCGACAGGGGGGCAATTCACCCCTCCACTTT
abundance: many; d_gene: .; j_gene: TRBJ2-7; v_gene: TRBV5-1; CDR3aa: CASSSVKVAGGLGEQYF; CDR3nt: TGCGCCAGCAGCTCCGTTAAGGTGGCAGGGGGGTTGGGTGAGCAGTACTTC
abundance: .; d_gene: .; j_gene: TRBJ2-3; v_gene: TRBV9; CDR3aa: CASSASGGSTDTQYF; CDR3nt: TGTGCCAGCAGCGCCAGCGGAGGAAGCACAGATACGCAGTATTTT
abundance: few; d_gene: .; j_gene: TRBJ1-6; v_gene: TRBV7-6; CDR3aa: CASSPDTSSYNSPLHF; CDR3nt: TGTGCCAGCAGCCCCGACACTAGCTCCTATAATTCACCCCTCCACTTT
abundance: .; d_gene: .; j_gene: TRBJ1-3; v_gene: TRBV12-2; CDR3aa: CASRLTGAPRYSGNTIYF; CDR3nt: TGTGCAAGTCGCTTAACTGGGGCTCCCCGATACTCTGGAAACACCATATATTTT
abundance: .; d_gene: .; j_gene: TRBJ1-4; v_gene: TRBV30; CDR3aa: CAWSVPATNEKLFF; CDR3nt: TGTGCCTGGAGTGTGCCGGCAACTAATGAAAAACTGTTTTTT
abundance: few; d_gene: .; j_gene: TRBJ2-7; v_gene: TRBV10-3; CDR3aa: CAISESGDTYEQYF; CDR3nt: TGTGCCATCAGTGAGTCGGGAGATACCTACGAGCAGTACTTC
abundance: .; d_gene: TRBD1; j_gene: TRBJ1-1; v_gene: TRBV10-3; CDR3aa: CAISEGTGGREAFF; CDR3nt: TGTGCCATCAGTGAGGGGACAGGGGGGCGTGAAGCTTTCTTT
abundance: .; d_gene: .; j_gene: TRBJ2-1; v_gene: TRBV6-1; CDR3aa: CASSEETGVWGNEQFF; CDR3nt: TGTGCCAGCAGCGAAGAGACAGGCGTCTGGGGCAATGAGCAGTTCTTC
abundance: .; d_gene: TRBD2; j_gene: TRBJ2-3; v_gene: TRBV30; CDR3aa: CAWSDRAGGPESDTQYF; CDR3nt: TGTGCCTGGAGTGACAGGGCGGGAGGGCCCGAATCAGATACGCAGTATTTT
abundance: .; d_gene: .; j_gene: TRBJ2-7; v_gene: TRBV5-4; CDR3aa: CASSPPGSAAMMEYF; CDR3nt: TGTGCCAGCAGCCCGCCGGGGTCAGCCGCGATGATGGAGTACTTC
abundance: once; d_gene: .; j_gene: TRBJ1-3; v_gene: TRBV30; CDR3aa: CAWSEGRGGTGNTIYF; CDR3nt: TGTGCCTGGAGTGAAGGGAGAGGGGGAACTGGAAACACCATATATTTT